This T cell receptor beta chain was found in a study of T cell changes during pregnancy in multiple sclerosis. This clone appeared a single time. Assay: immunoSEQ multiplex PCR; the TCRdb copy retains only in-frame clones and omits some. The repertoire holds roughly 30,000 clones, with roughly 87% as singletons. The sequence was obtained from a female donor with multiple sclerosis, enrolled in a pregnancy study. Sample: CD8+ T cells from peripheral blood mononuclear cells, taken in the first trimester of pregnancy.

CDR3 nucleotide sequence: TGCGCCAGCAGCCAAGATAAGGGGCTCTCCTACGAGCAGTACTTC. Translating gives CASSQDKGLSYEQYF. The chain uses TRBV4-1 and TRBJ2-7; weak D call: TRBD1 (5 bases). The CDR3 consists of 15 residues. V was cut by 0 bases and J by 0 bases, with 9 bases left in between. The germline gives CDR1 MGHRA, CDR2 YSYEKL.